The T cell receptor beta chain under discussion was sequenced for a study of cytomegalovirus exposure and HLA in healthy donors (dated by TCRdb to the late 2010s). For the study in its entirety: An earlier analysis of about 560 of the donors reported roughly 300 Gb of sequence data and 95 million to 120 million unique TCR beta sequences obtained from 150 million to 200 million T cells. High-throughput TCR immunosequencing, statistical association of individual TCRs with disease status, and machine learning were combined to predict cytomegalovirus infection status. All discovery cohort repertoires had been generated using a single sequencing platform. About five DR-DQ haplotypes were treated as single units for association and clustering because of strong linkage in the cohort. Genome-wide SNP genotypes for about 65% of the 666 donors were used in a later genetic analysis, which treated that subset as a discovery cohort. The aim of the study was to test whether cataloging public T cell receptors could identify signatures of past pathogen exposure. Using immunosequencing, the study profiled T cell repertoires from 550 to 750 subjects and related those repertoires to cytomegalovirus serostatus. The number of typed donors differed by locus: about 629-630 for A, B, C, DRB1 and DQB1; 522 for DQA1; about 600 for DPA1; and 400 to 480 for DPB1. Donor age, sex, ethnicity and CMV serostatus were compiled together with the repertoire data. Among about 400 genotyped donors of the cohort, an average of around 240,000 unique TCR beta nucleotide sequences was sequenced per donor, of which 15% to 20% were non-productive. Both class I and class II loci were covered by HLA typing, at four-digit resolution. Besides the first cohort of approximately 670 subjects, a separate validation cohort made up of 95 to 150 different subjects was used. An early release covering 500 to 750 HLA-typed donors comprised about 320 gigabases of sequencing data and tens of millions of unique TCR sequences. Among the roughly 400 genotyped donors, roughly 80% belonged to the genetic ancestry cluster associated with self-reported Caucasian donors. In the later analysis, no new phenotypic data were used to find candidate immune exposures; instead, reliance was placed on TCR beta sequences and their occurrence across donors. To study patterns of TCR occurrence, a later analysis re-analyzed previously published TCR beta repertoires from 550 to 800 donors and added high-resolution HLA genotyping. An earlier analysis of fewer than 700 of the donors applied high-throughput TCR beta sequencing to assess whether each TCR beta V gene segment acted as functional or pseudogenic. What the study reported, not specific to this receptor: A group of highly shared sequence variants was considered likely to be a technical artifact of the sequencing pipeline. A few of the identified cytomegalovirus-associated TCR beta chains were confirmed in vitro to be specific for cytomegalovirus antigens. Some IMGT-functional V segments, including TRBV6-2 and TRBV6-3, could not be told apart with the 87-base-pair reads, so those segments were excluded. In a later analysis, TCR association rates were found to vary across HLA loci, with the most associated TCRs seen for DRB1 alleles and the fewest for HLA-C alleles. Linkage disequilibrium might explain the correlated functional status among segregating V segments, but an unknown experimental factor could not be excluded. The only immune exposure information available for the cohort was CMV serostatus. When HLA alleles, especially DR and DQ, strongly co-occurred, TCR associations were difficult to assign to individual alleles. Broadly in line with IMGT annotations, most TCR beta V segments showed up in productive rearrangements about 87% or about 30% of the time in an earlier analysis of 450 to 600 of the donors. At a false discovery rate of 0.05, a later analysis linked fewer than 20,000 TCR beta sequences to specific HLA alleles. The cohort was sequenced for TCR beta chains only, and without alpha or paired-chain data the features that could be detected were limited. Because counts were too low, seventeen rarely observed V segments, including chromosome 9 orphons, were excluded from the earlier analysis of around 590 of the donors. In a later analysis, most CMV-associated TCR beta chains were found to appear HLA-restricted, with HLA associations seemingly driven largely by CMV exposure. According to a later analysis, parvovirus B19, influenza, CMV and Epstein-Barr virus appeared linked to several top co-occurrence clusters. According to a later genetic analysis, donors in an Asian-associated ancestry cluster had fewer N-insertions in productive TCRs than the roughly 670-donor mean. HLA typing was unavailable for some donors at each locus, so association tests used only the typed subset. In a later analysis, HLA-associated TCR beta chains showed more clonal expansion and lower generation probabilities than non-associated chains that were equally common. The study listed 164 TCR beta chains as associated with cytomegalovirus. Cytomegalovirus status was reported to be diagnosed by the classifier with high specificity and sensitivity in both the original and validation cohorts. A further reported finding was that TCR beta sequences accurately predicted the HLA-A and HLA-B alleles for most subjects in the first cohort. V-gene and J-gene trimming of TCR beta chains was associated with a missense DCLRE1C variant in a later genetic analysis, and the association was replicated in an independent cohort. The authors suggested that the approach could potentially be extended to other disease states and immunological phenotypes. Sequencing depth was assumed to be roughly uniform across donors in the presence/absence analyses, though that assumption may not hold. While some public TCRs were present in many individuals, most TCR sequences turned up only very rarely across donors.

Taken from the germline V gene (reference sequence), the CDR1 and CDR2 loops are MNHEY and SMNVEV. V drops 5 bases and J drops 6 bases, leaving 20 bases in between. Measured from the cysteine to the phenylalanine, the CDR3 is 15 residues long. Of the read, only the CDR3 DNA is kept; its 45 bases are in frame from base 1. Library construction relied on the immunoSEQ multiplex PCR assay. The multiplex PCR relied on a mix of 60 forward primers for TCR Vbeta segments and 13 reverse primers for TCR Jbeta segments. Amplification of the CDR3 region of rearranged TCR beta genes was performed with a multiplex PCR assay on genomic DNA. Amplified TCR beta libraries were sequenced as 87-base-pair reads on the Illumina HiSeq System. Per the source publication's procedure: A later analysis tallied about 77 million unique TCR beta chains across the approximately 670 repertoires, and around 9.9 million of those chains were shared by two or more donors. Raw reads were error-corrected and collapsed into unique sequences with a nearest-neighbor algorithm that merged closely related sequences to remove PCR and sequencing errors. To assign V, D and J gene segments, CDR3 sequences were aligned to IMGT reference sequences. Each retained sequence needed at least a six-nucleotide match to both a V gene segment and a J gene segment. Rearrangements were classified as productive when the CDR3 lacked stop codons and remained in frame with V and J, and all other rearrangements were classified as non-productive. Following IMGT convention, CDR3 was defined as the stretch from the second conserved V-encoded cysteine up to the conserved J-encoded phenylalanine. Sequences without an unambiguous match to a single V gene segment were excluded from the earlier analysis of over 500 of the donors. An earlier analysis of about 590 of the donors classified V segments as functional when productive rearrangements were above 56.7% and as segregating when the standard deviation between donors was above 5%. A statistical classification framework was developed to diagnose cytomegalovirus status using the catalog of TCR beta chain sequences. In a later analysis, TCR nucleotide sequences were compared against IMGT/GENE-DB human TR gene sequences so that V and J genes could be assigned. The TCRdist pipeline was used in a later analysis to assign CDR3 sequences and most-parsimonious VDJ recombination scenarios. In a later analysis, every TCR beta chain was defined by the combination of its CDR3 amino acid sequence and its V-gene family, and reads without a unique V-gene family were dropped. To address suspected cross-contamination and a sequencing artifact, a later analysis removed roughly 640 highly shared, low-generation-probability nucleotide sequences. In a later analysis, a clonal expansion index was calculated for each public chain from normalized within-repertoire ranks of inferred template counts. Generation probabilities in a later analysis came from a VDJ recombination model fitted to out-of-frame rearrangements, and those results were checked against IGoR. A later analysis scored TCR-TCR, TCR-HLA and TCR-CMV co-occurrence with hypergeometric tests, applying a repertoire-size bias correction to TCR pairs. In a later analysis, false discovery rates were estimated by permuting HLA or CMV assignments 20 times. In a later analysis, co-occurring TCRs were grouped with DBSCAN, and TCRdist sequence similarity was added when clustering was performed within HLA-allele-positive subsets. Co-occurrence clustering excluded repertoires with fewer than 30,000 or more than 120,000 public chains, plus five with anomalous nucleotide sharing. TCRdb holds this immuneACCESS table with in-frame rearrangements only. Some clones are missing; in checked studies, unresolved V genes explain under half, and the rest has no known cause. That table furnishes V, J and clone size, whereas the DNA furnished D and trimming. The sample table lists about 150,000 clones, around 67% of them with a count of one. Around 4.5% of the sample belongs to the ten largest clones.

The cohort was made up of 666 healthy bone marrow donors. Cohort members were all nominally healthy when sampled, although unrecorded immune exposures were likely present. The donor tested CMV seropositive and was one of the 289 seropositive cohort members. A peripheral blood sample was collected from each donor, and TCR beta sequencing was performed on peripheral blood mononuclear cells. Genomic DNA was extracted from the blood cell samples with the Qiagen DNeasy Blood Extraction Kit. This clone was seen once. Its antigen target is currently unknown. Within one base of it there is no much larger clone, and no base qualities were kept.

The TCR comes from a man aged 18 to 29 in good health and CMV-seropositive. Recombination joined TRBV27 with TRBJ2-7, with no confident D gene call. The sample consisted of PBMCs. The bases are TGTGCCAGCAGTCCGTCGAGGAGCTCCCCGGGCGAGCAGTACTTC. Its protein product is CASSPSRSSPGEQYF.